These T cell receptor beta chains were read from a single sample in a study of CD8 T cells in ankylosing spondylitis. TCRdb reprocessed the 5' RACE reads via MiXCR and lists one record per CDR3 protein. The table records approximately 250,000 distinct CDR3 sequences, roughly a quarter of them present only once. Material: blood, either unsorted or a sorted T cell fraction (not recorded which). Every receptor here comes from a male donor with ankylosing spondylitis or in good health (not recorded which). Each CDR3 is given without its conserved first and last residue. Fields, in order: V gene, CDR3 length, J gene, CDR3 protein.

TRBV6-1	14	TRBJ2-5	ASRPSGQGSQETQY
TRBV10-3	12	TRBJ2-3	AISEGQGSDTQY
TRBV20-1	10	TRBJ2-3	SAWGSTDTQY
TRBV29-1	12	TRBJ1-1	SVPPGGMGSEAF
TRBV10-3	12	TRBJ1-4	AIREDRGLGKLF
TRBV12-3/TRBV12-4	13	TRBJ2-2	ASSLGQGNTGELF
TRBV7-8	12	TRBJ2-7	ASGGAESSYEQY
TRBV24-1	14	TRBJ2-3	ATSDASSGETDTQY
TRBV20-1	12	TRBJ2-3	SARPGGRADTQY
TRBV4-1	13	TRBJ1-2	ASSQGGTENYGYT
TRBV19	12	TRBJ2-1	ATALGRGYNEQF
TRBV20-1	11	TRBJ2-1	SGGVSSYNEQF
TRBV5-6	13	TRBJ2-3	ASSLAKGRTDTQY
TRBV20-1	10	TRBJ1-4	SAGEGYEKLF
TRBV20-1	14	TRBJ2-1	SAHLAGGLSYNEQF
TRBV11-2	13	TRBJ2-7	ASSLVGGGPYEQY
TRBV2	14	TRBJ2-1	ASSERGASSYNEQF
TRBV7-9	13	TRBJ2-1	ASSLGTGGHNEQF
TRBV2	13	TRBJ2-1	ASSLLRGSYNEQF
TRBV18	12	TRBJ2-1	ASSSVRSYNEQF
TRBV6-5	11	TRBJ2-5	ASSYPGQETQY
TRBV19	11	TRBJ2-7	ASSIDDSYEQY
TRBV11-2	13	TRBJ2-5	ASSGAGRGQETQY
TRBV5-4	9	TRBJ2-7	ATRTEYEQY
TRBV12-3/TRBV12-4	13	TRBJ2-1	ASSLGAGRSNEQF
TRBV29-1	11	TRBJ2-1	SVMGVYYNEQF
TRBV12-3/TRBV12-4	13	TRBJ2-5	ASSFYRDLGETQY
TRBV7-2	15	TRBJ2-5	ASSLVGTRAFGETQY
TRBV20-1	12	TRBJ2-5	SARGTGGRETQY
TRBV13	13	TRBJ2-5	ASSLGGTGKETQY
TRBV5-1	13	TRBJ2-5	ASSSRASLIETQY
TRBV20-1	12	TRBJ2-7	SGSQGYIAYEQY
TRBV10-3	12	TRBJ1-5	AIRGTGDNQPQH
TRBV11-3	12	TRBJ2-3	ASSVTGSTDTQY
TRBV28	12	TRBJ2-7	ASSWGGAIYEQY
TRBV2	9	TRBJ2-1	ASSEFGEQF
TRBV12-3/TRBV12-4	15	TRBJ2-3	ASSFLSGGRGVDTQY
TRBV12-3/TRBV12-4	12	TRBJ1-2	ASSFGRRNYGYT